The source of this TCR beta chain is a study of blood T cell repertoires in COVID-19. Study context: Acute and convalescent COVID-19 specimens originated in the United States, Italy and Spain.

Those who participated ranged in age from about 18 to 89 years and resided in roughly 26 US areas. Cohorts were based on clinical histories the participants reported. Recovered Cohort 3 donors showed two negative PCRs, clearance, or symptom resolution. The data were produced by immunoSEQ multiplex PCR, yet TCRdb's version contains in-frame clones alone and is incomplete. The table records some 330,000 clones, more than 85% of them present only once. Sequenced material: PBMCs or T cells enriched from blood (not recorded which). The receptor was isolated from a woman in her 30s who had recovered from COVID-19.

The CDR3 DNA follows: TGTGCCAGTAGTGGACAGGAGACTAGCACAGATACGCAGTATTTT. It is translated as CASSGQETSTDTQYF. The rearrangement joins TRBV19 to TRBJ2-3, with 7 bases aligning to TRBD1. V gave up 5 bases and J gave up 0 bases; unmatched junction bases: 5. CDR1 and CDR2 (germline): LNHDA, SQIVND (reference sequence). This CDR3 is built from 15 residues.